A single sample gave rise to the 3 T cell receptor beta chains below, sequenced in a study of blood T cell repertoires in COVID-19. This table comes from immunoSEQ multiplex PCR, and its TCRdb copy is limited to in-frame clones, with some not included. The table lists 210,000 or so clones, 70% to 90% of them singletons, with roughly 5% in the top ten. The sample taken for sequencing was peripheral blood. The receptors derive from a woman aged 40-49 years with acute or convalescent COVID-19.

CDR3 DNA: TGTGCCAGCAGTTGGCGGGATAATCAGCCCCAGCATTTT. This gives the protein CASSWRDNQPQHF. The chain combines TRBV12-3 or TRBV12-4 with TRBJ1-5, with no clear D. This CDR3 spans 13 amino acids. V was shortened by 4 bases and J by 4 bases, with 8 bases between the two germline ends.

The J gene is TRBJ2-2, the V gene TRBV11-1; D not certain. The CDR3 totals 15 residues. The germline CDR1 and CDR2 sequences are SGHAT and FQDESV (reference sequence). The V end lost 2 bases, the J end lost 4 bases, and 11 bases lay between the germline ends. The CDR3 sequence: CASSLRGTVTGELFF. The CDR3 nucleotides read TGTGCCAGCAGCTTACGTGGCACCGTCACCGGGGAGCTGTTTTTT.

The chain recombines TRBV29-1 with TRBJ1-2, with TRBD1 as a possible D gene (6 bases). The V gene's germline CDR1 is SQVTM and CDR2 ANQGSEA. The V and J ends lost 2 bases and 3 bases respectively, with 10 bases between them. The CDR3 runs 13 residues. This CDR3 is CSVERTEDYGYTF. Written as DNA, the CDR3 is TGCAGCGTTGAAAGGACAGAAGACTATGGCTACACCTTC. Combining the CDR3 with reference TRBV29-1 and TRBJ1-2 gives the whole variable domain SAVISQKPSRDICQRGTSLTIQCQVDSQVTMMFWYRQQPGQSLTLIATANQGSEATYESGFVIDKFPISRPNLTFSTLTVSNMSPEDSSIYLCSVERTEDYGYTFGSGTRLTVV.